Below are 32 T cell receptor beta chains sequenced from a single sample in a study of OX40 agonist ivuxolimab in advanced cancers. TCRdb keeps only in-frame clones here, not all; method: immunoSEQ multiplex PCR. Among about 68,000 clones, around 80% were seen once, and the ten largest hold approximately 1.5%. Here the sequenced sample was CD4+ or CD8+ T cells sorted from blood, taken in a trial of the OX40 agonist ivuxolimab. These receptors were obtained from an adult with an advanced solid tumor such as melanoma, head and neck, liver or kidney cancer.

This sequence joins TRBV10-3 and TRBJ2-5; 8 bases match TRBD2. The germline V gene encodes CDR1 ENHRY and CDR2 SYGVKD. This CDR3 region has 18 residues. Losses at the gene ends were 0 bases for V and 4 bases for J; bases not matched to a gene: 13. The CDR3 sequence is CAISESGRASGQRETQYF. As DNA, the CDR3 is TGTGCCATCAGTGAGTCGGGACGGGCTAGCGGGCAAAGAGAGACCCAGTACTTC.

The gene calls are TRBV6-5 and TRBJ1-4, with D maybe TRBD1 (5 bases). V was shortened by 6 bases and J by 8 bases, with 16 bases between the two germline ends. CDR1 is MNHEY and CDR2 is SVGAGI in the germline V gene. The CDR3 totals 14 residues. The DNA of the CDR3 is TGTGCCAGCAGACGACAGTCGGGAAACGAAAAACTGTTTTTT. It yields the protein CASRRQSGNEKLFF.

This chain connects TRBV5-1 to TRBJ1-1; the D gene is possibly TRBD1 (6 bases). The V gene lost 4 bases and the J gene lost 1 base, with 32 bases spanning the gap. The CDR3 extends over 21 amino acids. Germline V gives CDR1 SGHRS, CDR2 YFSETQ. The CDR3 region is CASSPRFPGVATGEPNTEAFF. The DNA of the CDR3 is TGCGCCAGCAGCCCCCGTTTCCCAGGGGTCGCGACAGGAGAACCGAACACTGAAGCTTTCTTT.

J is TRBJ2-1 and V is TRBV7-8; 8 bases match TRBD2. Germline CDR1 is SGHVS and CDR2 is FQNEAQ. With V trimmed by 7 bases and J by 3 bases, 20 bases remained unmatched. The CDR3 runs 19 residues. CDR3 sequence reads: CASNNIMRRAGAGYNEQFF. As DNA, the CDR3 is TGTGCCAGCAACAATATCATGAGGCGAGCGGGAGCAGGCTACAATGAGCAGTTCTTC.

The genes are TRBV28 and TRBJ1-2; TRBD1 might be the D (5 bases). This CDR3 is 13 amino acids long. The V gene lost 3 bases and the J gene lost 4 bases, with 9 bases spanning the gap. The germline gives CDR1 MDHEN, CDR2 SYDVKM. The CDR3 region has the DNA TGTGCCAGCAGTTTGCAGGGTGGCTATGGCTACACCTTC. It codes for CASSLQGGYGYTF.

The chain employs TRBV21-1 and TRBJ2-1. TRBV21-1 is a pseudogene locus. This CDR3 has 13 residues. For the CDR3, the DNA is TGTGCCAGCAGCAGGCTCTACTACAATGAGCAGTTCTTC. It specifies CASSRLYYNEQFF.

The chain couples TRBV27 to TRBJ2-3; possibly TRBD1 for D (5 bases). The CDR3 is 13 amino acids. Germline V gives CDR1 MNHEY, CDR2 SMNVEV (reference sequence). Trimming stripped 2 bases from V and 2 bases from J, with 5 bases between. DNA for the CDR3: TGTGCCAGCAGTTTAGGGGCCACAGATACGCAGTATTTT. This sequence encodes CASSLGATDTQYF.

CDR3 in amino acids: CASSLNTHSGNTIYF. In DNA, the CDR3 is TGTGCCAGCAGCTTAAATACACACTCTGGAAACACCATATATTTT. This sequence joins TRBV7-8 and TRBJ1-3, with no clear D. V gave up 2 bases and J gave up 0 bases, with 8 bases separating them. The CDR3 covers 15 residues. The V gene's germline CDR1 is SGHVS and CDR2 FQNEAQ. The complete variable domain, with remaining parts taken from reference TRBV7-8 and TRBJ1-3, reads GAGVSQSPRYKVAKRGQDVALRCDPISGHVSLFWYQQALGQGPEFLTYFQNEAQLDKSGLPSDRFFAERPEGSVSTLKIQRTQQEDSAVYLCASSLNTHSGNTIYFGEGSWLTVV.

This clone was detected only a few times. This chain uses TRBV6-1 with TRBJ2-5; D gene ambiguous. Looked up from germline, CDR1 is MNHNS and CDR2 is SASEGT. The CDR3 has 13 residues. Between the trimmed V and J ends, which lost 1 base and 2 bases, there was a span of 5 bases. CDR3 bases: TGTGCCAGCAGTGAAGTATTTCAAGAGACCCAGTACTTC. The encoded protein is CASSEVFQETQYF.

This chain uses TRBV11-3 with TRBJ2-1; TRBD2 matches at 8 bases. The germline V gene encodes CDR1 SGHNT and CDR2 YENEEA. J gave up 5 bases and V 1 base, and 4 bases lay outside the gene matches. This CDR3 region has 15 residues. CDR3 in amino acids: CASSLAGGPHNEQFF. CDR3 DNA sequence: TGTGCCAGCAGCTTAGCGGGAGGGCCTCACAATGAGCAGTTCTTC.

The chain has TRBV28 and TRBJ2-3, with 14 bases lining up with TRBD2. This CDR3 contains 18 residues. Germline loops: CDR1 MDHEN, CDR2 SYDVKM. After removal of 5 bases from V and 4 bases from J, the junction contained 11 bases not matched to a gene. CDR3 loop: CASSLNPRLAGGADTQYF. The CDR3 DNA is TGTGCCAGCAGTCTAAACCCACGACTAGCGGGAGGGGCAGATACGCAGTATTTT.

The chain combines TRBV7-2 with TRBJ1-3; D gene uncertain. CDR3 size: 13 residues. V was clipped by 7 bases and J by 0 bases, with 7 bases between them. Germline lookup yields CDR1 SGHTA and CDR2 FQGNSA. The CDR3 region is CASTKSSGNTIYF. In DNA, the CDR3 is TGTGCCAGCACTAAAAGCTCTGGAAACACCATATATTTT.

V and J are TRBV19 and TRBJ2-5, with D hard to call. This CDR3 has 13 residues. The V end lost 3 bases, the J end lost 3 bases, and 8 bases lay between the germline ends. The V gene's germline CDR1 is LNHDA and CDR2 SQIVND (reference sequence). The CDR3: CASSIEGKETQYF. The CDR3 bases are TGTGCCAGTAGTATCGAAGGTAAAGAGACCCAGTACTTC.

This sequence joins TRBV5-4 and TRBJ2-7; 8 bases line up with TRBD1. The CDR3 runs to 15 residues. Per the germline V gene, CDR1 is SGHNT and CDR2 is YYREEE (reference sequence). The V and J ends lost 2 bases and 0 bases, in that order; junction bases with no gene match: 4. The CDR3 DNA is TGTGCCAGCAGCTTTGGACAGGGAGCCTCCTACGAGCAGTACTTC. Its translation is CASSFGQGASYEQYF.

The genes are TRBV6-5 and TRBJ2-3; D not resolved. Germline V gene sequence: CDR1 MNHEY, CDR2 SVGAGI. V was shortened by 5 bases and J by 4 bases, with 10 bases between the two germline ends. This CDR3 is 13 amino acids long. The CDR3 loop reads CASSRVSSDTQYF. CDR3 nucleotide sequence: TGTGCCAGCAGTAGGGTTAGCTCAGATACGCAGTATTTT.

This chain connects TRBV5-4 to TRBJ2-7, with 7 bases identical to TRBD1. Germline values: CDR1 SGHNT, CDR2 YYREEE (reference sequence). The CDR3 length is 15 residues. V lost 5 bases and J lost 6; bases outside the gene matches: 14. The DNA for the CDR3 is TGTGCCAGCAGATTCGGACAGGTCGGCCTCTTCGAGCAGTACTTC. This gives the protein CASRFGQVGLFEQYF.

Turning to this clone: Within the sample, other DNA sequences also encode this same CDR3. The J gene is TRBJ2-2, the V gene TRBV7-2, with a weak D call TRBD2 (5 bases). CDR1 is SGHTA and CDR2 is FQGNSA in the germline V gene. This CDR3 comprises 14 residues. Trimming removed 0 bases from V and 5 bases from J, with 7 bases in between. The CDR3 DNA is TGTGCCAGCAGCTTAGCGCGCGGGACCGGGGAGCTGTTTTTT. Its translation is CASSLARGTGELFF.

The chain has TRBV28 and TRBJ1-2; TRBD1 might be the D (5 bases). This CDR3 spans 13 amino acids. The germline V gene encodes CDR1 MDHEN and CDR2 SYDVKM. V was trimmed by 2 bases and J by 8 bases, leaving 12 bases between them. CDR3 amino acids: CASSLPLGVGYTF. The DNA for the CDR3 is TGTGCCAGCAGTTTACCTTTAGGGGTCGGCTACACCTTC.

The gene calls are TRBV7-9 and TRBJ1-2; no clear D gene. With 5 bases removed from V and 8 bases from J, the gap between germline ends came to 21 bases. CDR1 and CDR2 (germline): SEHNR, FQNEAQ (reference sequence). The CDR3 sequence is 15 residues long. The chain's CDR3 is CASSLPGRASRGYTF. DNA for the CDR3: TGTGCCAGCAGCCTCCCAGGAAGGGCATCGAGAGGCTACACCTTC.

This clone has ten or more counts. The genes are TRBV6-1 and TRBJ2-6; D not resolved. Per germline, CDR1 MNHNS and CDR2 SASEGT. CDR3 length equals 14 residues. With 3 bases removed from V and 4 bases from J, the gap between germline ends came to 7 bases. Here the CDR3 DNA reads TGTGCCAGCAGTGACTGGGGAGGGGCCAACGTCCTGACTTTC. Amino acids: CASSDWGGANVLTF.

V is TRBV5-6 and J is TRBJ2-3; D ambiguous. V gave up 3 bases and J gave up 5 bases, with 4 bases separating them. The CDR3 length is 11 residues. Germline loops: CDR1 SGHDT, CDR2 YYEEEE. The CDR3 nucleotides are TGTGCCAGCAGCTCCTTAGATACGCAGTATTTT. It translates to CASSSLDTQYF.

This clone was detected only once. The rearrangement uses TRBV28 and TRBJ1-2; tentative D call: TRBD1 (5 bases). The V gene lost 1 base and the J gene lost 7 bases, with 13 bases spanning the gap. Germline-derived CDR1 and CDR2 are MDHEN and SYDVKM. The CDR3 consists of 14 residues. CDR3 residues: CASSLSGEHGGYTF. The CDR3 region has the DNA TGTGCCAGCAGTTTATCGGGGGAACATGGTGGCTACACCTTC.

This chain joins TRBV19 and TRBJ2-1; a possible D gene is TRBD2 (5 bases). Germline V gene sequence: CDR1 LNHDA, CDR2 SQIVND (reference sequence). With 4 bases removed from V and 8 bases from J, the gap between germline ends came to 12 bases. This CDR3 comprises 13 residues. CDR3 coding DNA: TGTGCCAGTAGTACGCGGAGGACCGATGAGCAGTTCTTC. Translating gives CASSTRRTDEQFF. The complete variable domain, with remaining parts taken from reference TRBV19 and TRBJ2-1, reads DGGITQSPKYLFRKEGQNVTLSCEQNLNHDAMYWYRQDPGQGLRLIYYSQIVNDFQKGDIAEGYSVSREKKESFPLTVTSAQKNPTAFYLCASSTRRTDEQFFGPGTRLTVL.

This clone was recorded only once. The identical CDR3 is also encoded by other nucleotide sequences in the sample. The J gene is TRBJ2-7, the V gene TRBV5-1; 14 nucleotides agree with TRBD2. The CDR3 covers 17 residues. V shed 4 bases and J 4 bases; nucleotides not matched to a gene: 10. Germline-derived CDR1 and CDR2 are SGHRS and YFSETQ. For the CDR3, the DNA is TGCGCCAGCAGCCGGGGACTAGCGGGAGAATTAGCGTACGAGCAGTACTTC. Translating gives CASSRGLAGELAYEQYF.

V usage is TRBV27 and J usage is TRBJ2-1, with D unresolved. Trimming shortened V by 6 bases and J by 0 bases, and 18 bases separated the two germline ends. Per the germline V gene, CDR1 is MNHEY and CDR2 is SMNVEV (reference sequence). This CDR3 has 17 amino acids. CDR3 in amino acids: CASSPSRTVLSYNEQFF. CDR3 bases: TGTGCCAGCAGCCCATCCCGGACGGTTCTCTCCTACAATGAGCAGTTCTTC.

The chain uses TRBV5-1 and TRBJ2-1; TRBD2 aligns across 13 bases. This CDR3 has 15 residues. Losses at the gene ends were 2 bases for V and 7 bases for J; bases not matched to a gene: 3. Germline loops: CDR1 SGHRS, CDR2 YFSETQ. The CDR3 spells CASSLGTSGTNEQFF. The CDR3 region has the DNA TGCGCCAGCAGCTTAGGGACTAGCGGGACGAATGAGCAGTTCTTC.

This chain connects TRBV9 to TRBJ1-1; no reliable D call. The CDR3 has 13 residues. CDR1 SGDLS and CDR2 YYNGEE come from the germline V gene. V lost 4 bases and J 5 bases, leaving 12 bases between the germline ends. The CDR3 DNA is TGTGCCAGCAGCCCCCCCCCAAGAACTGAAGCTTTCTTT. This gives the protein CASSPPPRTEAFF.

This rearrangement joins TRBV19 to TRBJ2-7; a weak D match, TRBD1 (6 bases). Germline lookup yields CDR1 LNHDA and CDR2 SQIVND (reference sequence). The CDR3 sequence is 14 residues long. With 3 bases removed from V and 6 bases from J, the gap between germline ends came to 15 bases. CDR3 sequence reads: CASSIRQGIGEQYF. DNA for the CDR3: TGTGCCAGTAGTATCCGGCAGGGGATCGGCGAGCAGTACTTC.

V usage is TRBV7-9 and J usage is TRBJ2-7, with 9 nucleotides matching TRBD1. This CDR3 region has 15 residues. The junction had 13 bases not matched to a gene; V was cut back by 6 bases and J by 7 bases. Germline CDR1 and CDR2: SEHNR and FQNEAQ (reference sequence). The CDR3 DNA reads TGTGCCAGCAGTCCTCTCGGGACAGGGAGTCAGGAGCAGTACTTC. This encodes CASSPLGTGSQEQYF.

The rearrangement uses TRBV5-1 and TRBJ2-4, with 10 bases matching TRBD1. The J segment lost 7 bases and the V segment lost 4 bases, leaving 8 bases of the junction unmatched. Germline V gene data show CDR1 as SGHRS and CDR2 as YFSETQ. The CDR3 contains 15 residues. The CDR3 region has the DNA TGCGCCAGCAGCCTGGGGACAGGGGAATCGAACATTCAGTACTTC. It yields the protein CASSLGTGESNIQYF.

The rearrangement joins TRBV7-2 to TRBJ2-1; 7 positions agree with TRBD2. V dropped 8 bases and J dropped 9; count of bases not matched to a gene: 13. The CDR3 contains 14 residues. In germline, CDR1 is SGHTA, CDR2 FQGNSA. This CDR3 is CASLPPREPREQFF. The CDR3 region has the DNA TGTGCCAGCCTTCCCCCGCGGGAGCCGCGTGAGCAGTTCTTC.

The V call is TRBV6-5, the J call TRBJ1-4; D is undetermined. The germline CDR1 and CDR2 sequences are MNHEY and SVGAGI. The CDR3 contains 15 residues. The V end lost 6 bases, the J end lost 7 bases, and 18 bases lay between the germline ends. The CDR3 protein is CASRVRGLSGEKLFF. The CDR3 coding sequence is TGTGCCAGCAGAGTCCGTGGCCTTTCGGGTGAAAAACTGTTTTTT.